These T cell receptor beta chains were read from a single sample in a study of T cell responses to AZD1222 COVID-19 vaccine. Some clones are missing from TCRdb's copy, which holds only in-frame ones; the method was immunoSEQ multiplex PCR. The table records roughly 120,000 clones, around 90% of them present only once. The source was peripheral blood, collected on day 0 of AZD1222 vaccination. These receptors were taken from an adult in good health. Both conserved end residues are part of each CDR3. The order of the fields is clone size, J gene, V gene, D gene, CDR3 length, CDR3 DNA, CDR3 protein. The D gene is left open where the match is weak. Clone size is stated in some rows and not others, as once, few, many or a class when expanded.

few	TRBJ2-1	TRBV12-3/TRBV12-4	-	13	TGTGCCAGCAGTGTCGGGGGATACAATGAGCAGTTCTTC	CASSVGGYNEQFF
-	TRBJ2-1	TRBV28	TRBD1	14	TGTGCCATCCGGTCGGGACAGGGGACGGAGGAGCAGTTCTTC	CAIRSGQGTEEQFF
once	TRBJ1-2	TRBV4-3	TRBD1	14	TGCGCCAGCAGCCAAGCTAGGACAGGGGATGGCTACACCTTC	CASSQARTGDGYTF
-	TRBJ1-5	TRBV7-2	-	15	TGTGCCAGCAGCTTAGGGGTGGGTAGCAATCAGCCCCAGCATTTT	CASSLGVGSNQPQHF
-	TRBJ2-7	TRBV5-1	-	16	TGCGCCAGCAGCTTGGCCCCGATACAAAGCTCCTACGAGCAGTACTTC	CASSLAPIQSSYEQYF
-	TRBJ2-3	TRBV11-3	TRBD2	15	TGTGCCAGCAGCTCTCCCGGGACTAAATCAGATACGCAGTATTTT	CASSSPGTKSDTQYF
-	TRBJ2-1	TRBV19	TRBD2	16	TGTGCCAGTAGTGGTCCCCTAGCGGGGGATCTTAATGAGCAGTTCTTC	CASSGPLAGDLNEQFF
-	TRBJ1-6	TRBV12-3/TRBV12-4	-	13	TGTGCCAGCAGTTTTACGGGTAATTCACCCCTCCACTTT	CASSFTGNSPLHF
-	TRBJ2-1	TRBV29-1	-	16	TGCAGCGTTGAAGCTGATCGGGGCCCCCTGGTAGGTGAGCAGTTCTTC	CSVEADRGPLVGEQFF
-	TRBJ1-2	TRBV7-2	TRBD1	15	TGTGCCAGCAGCCTCGACAGGGCGGGGGGTTATGGCTACACCTTC	CASSLDRAGGYGYTF
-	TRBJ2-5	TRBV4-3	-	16	TGCGCCAGCAGCCAAGATGGGGCAGGGGGGCGTGAGACCCAGTACTTC	CASSQDGAGGRETQYF
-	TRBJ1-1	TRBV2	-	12	TGTGCCAGCAGTGAACTTACGGTTGGAGCTTTCTTT	CASSELTVGAFF
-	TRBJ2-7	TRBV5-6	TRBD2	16	TGTGCCAGCAGCATTGTTGGGCGGGGGGGACCTTACGAGCAGTACTTC	CASSIVGRGGPYEQYF
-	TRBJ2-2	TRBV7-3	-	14	TGTGCCAGCAGGTCCCCCGGGTACACCGGGGAGCTGTTTTTT	CASRSPGYTGELFF
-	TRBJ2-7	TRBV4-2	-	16	TGTGCCAGCAGCGCCCAGATCGGGCGGGGCTCCTACGAGCAGTACTTC	CASSAQIGRGSYEQYF
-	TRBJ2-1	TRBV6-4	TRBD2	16	TGTGCCAGCAGTGAAACTAGCGGGGTGAAACTCAATGAGCAGTTCTTC	CASSETSGVKLNEQFF
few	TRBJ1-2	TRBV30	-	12	TGTGCCTGGCAGGGTGACTACTATGGCTACACCTTC	CAWQGDYYGYTF
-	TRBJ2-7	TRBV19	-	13	TGTGCCAGTAGTATTCCGGGAACCTACGAGCAGTACTTC	CASSIPGTYEQYF